This T cell receptor (beta chain) was identified in a study of shared clonotypes between healthy human individuals. Broader study findings: Unshared clonotypes carried lower generation probabilities than those common to all four donors. Sorted-subset sequencing, rarefaction showed, was incomplete despite large depth. Genetic and exposure-history diversity was limited by the small donor number.

Every contributor of samples was a Caucasian grown-up residing in Nashville, Tennessee. The CDR3 consists of 16 residues. Trimming took 0 bases from V and 5 from J, leaving 15 bases between them. Germline values: CDR1 SGDLS, CDR2 YYNGEE. Measured with immunoSEQ multiplex PCR; TCRdb has only the in-frame clones, and not every one. The sample contains about 1.1 million clones, about 80% of which appear only once. Regarding this clone: Its target is unknown.

The origin of this receptor is a man aged 18 to 30 in good health. Some clones in this sample may be carry-over from other donors' samples. The sample consisted of memory CD4+ T cells from PBMCs. Subset meaning: CD45RA-negative fraction. V usage is TRBV9 and J usage is TRBJ2-1; D call uncertain. The CDR3 DNA sequence: TGTGCCAGCAGCGTAGCGGGTCGGGCGACCCACAATGAGCAGTTCTTC. It translates to CASSVAGRATHNEQFF.